A selection of T cell receptor beta chains follows, all from one sample in a study of cytomegalovirus exposure and HLA in healthy donors. The repertoire was sequenced with immunoSEQ multiplex PCR; TCRdb's copy has only in-frame clones and lacks some. The sample lists under 150,000 clones; over 8% were seen once. Sequencing used PBMCs. The source of these receptors is a male donor in good health and CMV-seronegative. Both conserved end residues are part of each CDR3. Fields, in order: V gene, D gene, CDR3 protein. A D gene is named only where the DNA matches it firmly.

>TRBV27|TRBD2
CASSSSGTNNEQFF
>TRBV10-3|NA
CAISEQGWGTNEKLFF
>TRBV4-1|NA
CASSPRQVTNTEAFF
>TRBV4-2|TRBD2
CASSQSLAGGAGELFF
>TRBV4-1|NA
CASSPLLRRGKAYEQYF
>TRBV29-1|NA
CSVAPRGGSYEQYF
>TRBV6-6|TRBD2
CASSRSGGSGYEQYF
>TRBV5-8|NA
CASSLAVGFNTEAFF
>TRBV28|NA
CASSFRVWDGYTF
>TRBV5-1|NA
CASSVLGDNHEQYF
>TRBV15|NA
CATSPQGTQYYGYTF
>TRBV27|TRBD1
CASSRGTGIQPQHF
>TRBV6-6|NA
CASSSEGETQYF
>TRBV4-1|TRBD2
CASSHIGLAVNTGELFF
>TRBV27|TRBD1
CASRPGQGDYSNQPQHF
>TRBV5-1|NA
CASSLARPYEQYF